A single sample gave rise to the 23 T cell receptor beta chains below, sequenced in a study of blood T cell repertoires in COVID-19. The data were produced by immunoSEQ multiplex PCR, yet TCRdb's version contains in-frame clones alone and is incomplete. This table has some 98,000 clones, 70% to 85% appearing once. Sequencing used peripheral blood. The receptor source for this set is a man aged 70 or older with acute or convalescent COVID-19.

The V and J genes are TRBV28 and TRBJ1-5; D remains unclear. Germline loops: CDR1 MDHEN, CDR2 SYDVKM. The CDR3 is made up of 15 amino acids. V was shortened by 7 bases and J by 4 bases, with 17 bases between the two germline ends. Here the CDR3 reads CASTPPLRGNQPQHF. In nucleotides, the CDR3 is TGTGCCAGCACCCCCCCCCTCCGAGGGAATCAGCCCCAGCATTTT. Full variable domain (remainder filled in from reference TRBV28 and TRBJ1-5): DVKVTQSSRYLVKRTGEKVFLECVQDMDHENMFWYRQDPGLGLRLIYFSYDVKMKEKGDIPEGYSVSREKKERFSLILESASTNQTSMYLCASTPPLRGNQPQHFGDGTRLSIL.

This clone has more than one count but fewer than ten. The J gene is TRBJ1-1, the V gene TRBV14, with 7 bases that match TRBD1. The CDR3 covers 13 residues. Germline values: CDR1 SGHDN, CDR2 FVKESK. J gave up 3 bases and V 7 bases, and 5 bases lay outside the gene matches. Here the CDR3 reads CASKGQGDTEAFF. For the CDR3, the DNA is TGTGCCAGCAAGGGCCAGGGGGACACTGAAGCTTTCTTT.

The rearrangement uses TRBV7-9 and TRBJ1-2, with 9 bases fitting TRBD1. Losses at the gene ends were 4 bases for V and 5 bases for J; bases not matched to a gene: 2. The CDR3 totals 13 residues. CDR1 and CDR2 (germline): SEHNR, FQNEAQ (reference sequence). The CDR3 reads CASSSTGGYGYTF. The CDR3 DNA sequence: TGTGCCAGCAGCTCGACAGGGGGTTATGGCTACACCTTC.

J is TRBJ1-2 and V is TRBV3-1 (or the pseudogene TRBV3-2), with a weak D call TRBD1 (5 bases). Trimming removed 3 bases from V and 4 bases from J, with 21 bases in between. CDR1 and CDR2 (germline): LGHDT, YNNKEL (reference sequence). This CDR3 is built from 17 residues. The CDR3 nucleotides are TGTGCCAGCAGCCACAACCGAAACAGGATGATGAGCTATGGCTACACCTTC. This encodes CASSHNRNRMMSYGYTF.

CDR3 in amino acids: CASGLRTGTEQFF. DNA for the CDR3: TGTGCTAGTGGTTTAAGGACAGGAACCGAGCAGTTCTTC. The J gene is TRBJ2-1, the V gene TRBV12-5; 7 bases match TRBD1. The trim removed 3 bases at V and 10 bases at J, leaving 6 bases unmatched. Germline-derived CDR1 and CDR2 are LGHNT and FRNRAP. This CDR3 contains 13 residues.

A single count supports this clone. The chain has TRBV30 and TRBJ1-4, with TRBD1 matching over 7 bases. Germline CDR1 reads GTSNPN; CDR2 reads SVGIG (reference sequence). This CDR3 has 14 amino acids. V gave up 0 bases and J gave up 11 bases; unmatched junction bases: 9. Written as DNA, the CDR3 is TGTGCCTGGAGTGTAGATCCAGCAGGGGGTAAACTGTTTTTT. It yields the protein CAWSVDPAGGKLFF.

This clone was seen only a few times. This chain's CDR3 is CASSDTGSTEAFF. The CDR3 DNA follows: TGTGCCAGCTCAGACACAGGGTCCACTGAAGCTTTCTTT. The chain joins TRBV18 to TRBJ1-1, with a tentative D call TRBD1 (6 bases). V lost 5 bases and J 4 bases, leaving 11 bases between the germline ends. This CDR3 contains 13 residues. Germline V gene sequence: CDR1 KGHSH, CDR2 LQKENI.

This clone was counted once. The CDR3 DNA reads TGTGCCAGCAGCTTAATGTCATCTAGCGGGATCTACAATGAGCAGTTCTTC. Its translation: CASSLMSSSGIYNEQFF. The V gene is TRBV7-3, the J gene TRBJ2-1, with 9 bases identical to TRBD2. The J segment lost 3 bases and the V segment lost 1 base, leaving 7 bases of the junction unmatched. The CDR3 length is 17 residues. Germline V lookup: CDR1 SGHTA, CDR2 FQGTGA.

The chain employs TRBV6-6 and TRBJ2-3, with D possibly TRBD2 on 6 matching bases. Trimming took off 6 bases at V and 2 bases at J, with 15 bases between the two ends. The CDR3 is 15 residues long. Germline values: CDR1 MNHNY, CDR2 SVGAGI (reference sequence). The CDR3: CASRGLESVTDTQYF. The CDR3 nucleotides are TGTGCCAGCAGGGGACTGGAGTCGGTCACAGATACGCAGTATTTT.

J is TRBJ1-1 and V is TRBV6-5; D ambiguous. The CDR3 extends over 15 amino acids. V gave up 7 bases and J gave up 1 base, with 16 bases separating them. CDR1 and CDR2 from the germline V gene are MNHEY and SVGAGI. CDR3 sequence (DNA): TGTGCCAGCACCCCTTGGAGATCCGAGAACACTGAAGCTTTCTTT. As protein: CASTPWRSENTEAFF.

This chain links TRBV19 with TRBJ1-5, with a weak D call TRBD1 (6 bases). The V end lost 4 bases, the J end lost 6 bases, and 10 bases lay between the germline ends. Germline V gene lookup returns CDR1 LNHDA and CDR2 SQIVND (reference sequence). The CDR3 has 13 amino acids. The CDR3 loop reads CASSKGEGQPQHF. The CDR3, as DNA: TGTGCCAGTAGTAAGGGGGAAGGTCAGCCCCAGCATTTT.

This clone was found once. The CDR3 region is CASGLSGGVVGEQFF. CDR3 DNA: TGTGCCAGCGGGCTTAGCGGGGGGGTTGTAGGTGAGCAGTTCTTC. The V gene is TRBV5-4, the J gene TRBJ2-1; 11 bases map to TRBD2. V was pared by 7 bases and J by 9 bases, with 12 bases of the junction left unmatched. CDR3 length: 15 residues. CDR1 and CDR2 (germline): SGHNT, YYREEE (reference sequence).

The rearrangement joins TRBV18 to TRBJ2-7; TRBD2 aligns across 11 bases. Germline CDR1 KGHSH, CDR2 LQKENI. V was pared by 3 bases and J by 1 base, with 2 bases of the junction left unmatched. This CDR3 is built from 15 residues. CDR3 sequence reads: CASSPGTSGSYEQYF. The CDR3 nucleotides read TGTGCCAGCTCACCCGGGACTAGCGGTTCCTACGAGCAGTACTTC.

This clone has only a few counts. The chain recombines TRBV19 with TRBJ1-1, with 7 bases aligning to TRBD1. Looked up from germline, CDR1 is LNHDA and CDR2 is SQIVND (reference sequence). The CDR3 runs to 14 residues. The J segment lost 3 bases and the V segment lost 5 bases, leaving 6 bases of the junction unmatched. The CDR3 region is CASSFGGQDTEAFF. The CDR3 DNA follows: TGTGCCAGTAGTTTTGGAGGACAGGACACTGAAGCTTTCTTT.

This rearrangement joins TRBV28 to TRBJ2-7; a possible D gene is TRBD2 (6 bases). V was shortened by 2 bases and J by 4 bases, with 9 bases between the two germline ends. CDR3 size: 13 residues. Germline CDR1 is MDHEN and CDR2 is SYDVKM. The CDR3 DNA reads TGTGCCAGCAGTTTAAGTGGGGGGTACGAGCAGTACTTC. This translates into CASSLSGGYEQYF.

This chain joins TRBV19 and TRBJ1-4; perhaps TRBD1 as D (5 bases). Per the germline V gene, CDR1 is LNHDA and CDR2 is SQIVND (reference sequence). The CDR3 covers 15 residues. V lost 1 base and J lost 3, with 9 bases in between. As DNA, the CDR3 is TGTGCCAGTAGTATAGCCTCGGGGGCTAATGAAAAACTGTTTTTT. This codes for CASSIASGANEKLFF.

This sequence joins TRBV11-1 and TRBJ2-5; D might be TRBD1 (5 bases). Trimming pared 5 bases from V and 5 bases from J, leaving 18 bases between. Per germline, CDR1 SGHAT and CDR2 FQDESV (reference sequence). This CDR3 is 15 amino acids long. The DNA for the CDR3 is TGTGCCAGCAGCGCCGCCCTGGGGCAGGCGGAGACCCAGTACTTC. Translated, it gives CASSAALGQAETQYF.

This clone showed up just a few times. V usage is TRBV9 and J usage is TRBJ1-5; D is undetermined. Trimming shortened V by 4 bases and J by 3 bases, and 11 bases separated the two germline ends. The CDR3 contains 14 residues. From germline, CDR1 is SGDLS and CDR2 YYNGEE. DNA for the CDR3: TGTGCCAGCAGCCCCCCCGAGATCAATCAGCCCCAGCATTTT. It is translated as CASSPPEINQPQHF. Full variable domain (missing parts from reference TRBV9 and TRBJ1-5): DSGVTQTPKHLITATGQRVTLRCSPRSGDLSVYWYQQSLDQGLQFLIQYYNGEERAKGNILERFSAQQFPDLHSELNLSSLELGDSALYFCASSPPEINQPQHFGDGTRLSIL.

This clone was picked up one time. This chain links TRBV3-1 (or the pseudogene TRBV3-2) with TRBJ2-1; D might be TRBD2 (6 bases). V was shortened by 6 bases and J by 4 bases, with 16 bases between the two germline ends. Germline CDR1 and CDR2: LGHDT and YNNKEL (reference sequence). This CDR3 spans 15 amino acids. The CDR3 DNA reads TGTGCCAGCAGACTTGGTGGCGGGGATTACAATGAGCAGTTCTTC. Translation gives CASRLGGGDYNEQFF.

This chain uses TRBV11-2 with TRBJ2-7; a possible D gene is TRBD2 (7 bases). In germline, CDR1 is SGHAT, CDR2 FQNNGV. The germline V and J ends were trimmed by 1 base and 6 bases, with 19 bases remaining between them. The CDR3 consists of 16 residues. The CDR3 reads CASSLGKGGSRGEQYF. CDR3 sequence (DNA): TGTGCCAGCAGCTTAGGCAAGGGGGGGTCCCGAGGCGAGCAGTACTTC.

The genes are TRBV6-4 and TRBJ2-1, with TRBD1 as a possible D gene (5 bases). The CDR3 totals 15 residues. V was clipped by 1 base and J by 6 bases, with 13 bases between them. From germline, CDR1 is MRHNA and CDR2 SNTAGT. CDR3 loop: CASSDLGPGINEQFF. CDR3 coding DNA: TGTGCCAGCAGTGACTTAGGGCCAGGGATCAATGAGCAGTTCTTC.

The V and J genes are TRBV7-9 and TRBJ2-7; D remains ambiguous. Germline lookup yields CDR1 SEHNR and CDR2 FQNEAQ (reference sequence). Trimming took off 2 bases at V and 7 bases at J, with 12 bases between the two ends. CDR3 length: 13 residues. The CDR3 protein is CASSLMGLREQYF. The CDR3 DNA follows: TGTGCCAGCAGCTTAATGGGCTTAAGGGAGCAGTACTTC.

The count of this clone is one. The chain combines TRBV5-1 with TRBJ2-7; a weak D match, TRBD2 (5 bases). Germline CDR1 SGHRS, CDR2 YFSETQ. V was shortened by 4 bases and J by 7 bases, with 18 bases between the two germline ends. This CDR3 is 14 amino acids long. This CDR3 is CASSNDNRRGEQYF. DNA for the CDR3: TGCGCCAGCAGCAACGACAACAGAAGAGGGGAGCAGTACTTC.